Listed below are T cell receptor beta chains from one sample, sequenced in a study of cytomegalovirus exposure and HLA in healthy donors. TCRdb's copy holds only in-frame clones and misses some; the assay was immunoSEQ multiplex PCR. The sample gives around 160,000 clones, 80% of which show up once; roughly 10% is in the top ten. Input material: PBMCs. The receptor source for this set is a man aged 18 to 29 in good health and CMV-seropositive. Each CDR3 is given with its conserved first and last residue. Each record gives: J gene, V gene, D gene, clone size, CDR3 DNA, CDR3 protein. D genes are given only for firm matches. The size field is filled for only some rows; it gives once, few, many or a size class.

TRBJ2-4	TRBV28	-	-	TGTGCCAGCAGTCCCCCGGACGGGGGGCGGGAGTACTTC	CASSPPDGGREYF
TRBJ1-1	TRBV28	TRBD1	-	TGTGCCAGCAGTACCCTTGACAGGGGTGGGATTGAAGCTTTCTTT	CASSTLDRGGIEAFF
TRBJ1-2	TRBV29-1	TRBD1	-	TGCAGCGTGGGAACGGGACAGGGAAATGGCTACACCTTC	CSVGTGQGNGYTF
TRBJ1-4	TRBV6-5	-	-	TGTGCCAGCAGTTACCGTAAGGGGTCCTCTAATGAAAAACTGTTTTTT	CASSYRKGSSNEKLFF
TRBJ1-5	TRBV6-1	TRBD1	few	TGTGCCAGCAGTGATCGAGGGGGCGTAAGGCAGCCCCAGCATTTT	CASSDRGGVRQPQHF
TRBJ1-1	TRBV2	-	-	TGTGCCAGCAGTGAAGTCCCGGGTTCGAACACTGAAGCTTTCTTT	CASSEVPGSNTEAFF
TRBJ2-1	TRBV29-1	TRBD1	once	TGCAGCGTTGCAGGGGGTCATGACAATGAGCAGTTCTTC	CSVAGGHDNEQFF
TRBJ2-5	TRBV18	-	-	TGTGCCAGCTCTGGCTTAGAGACCCAGTACTTC	CASSGLETQYF
TRBJ2-7	TRBV4-2	TRBD1	-	TGTGCCAGCAGCCTCGCCACAGGGGGCTCTTTCTACGAGCAGTACTTC	CASSLATGGSFYEQYF
TRBJ1-1	TRBV9	TRBD1	once	TGTGCCAGCAGCGTAGCTGAGACAGGGAGTGAAGCTTTCTTT	CASSVAETGSEAFF
TRBJ2-1	TRBV10-3	TRBD2	once	TGTGCCAGCTCGGGACTAGCGGGATCCAATGAGCAGTTCTTC	CASSGLAGSNEQFF
TRBJ2-3	TRBV6-6	TRBD1	few	TGTGCCAGCAGTCGGGAATCGGGACAGACGCTGTATTTT	CASSRESGQTLYF
TRBJ1-4	TRBV19	-	-	TGTGCCAGTAGTACAGACAGGAATGAAAAACTGTTTTTT	CASSTDRNEKLFF
TRBJ1-4	TRBV5-1	-	-	TGCGCCAGCACAGAGGGCCAGGTTAATGAAAAACTGTTTTTT	CASTEGQVNEKLFF
TRBJ2-2	TRBV6-1	TRBD2	-	TGTGCCAGCAGTGAAGGGGAGGGGTGGGAGCTGTTTTTT	CASSEGEGWELFF
TRBJ2-1	TRBV6-5	TRBD1	-	TGTGCCAGCAGTACCCAGGGGGACTACAATGAGCAGTTCTTC	CASSTQGDYNEQFF
TRBJ1-2	TRBV7-2	TRBD1	-	TGTGCCAGCAGCGAAAAATCCAGGGGGCAAGGGTACACCTTC	CASSEKSRGQGYTF
TRBJ1-1	TRBV5-6	TRBD1	-	TGTGCCAGCAGCTTGGAAGGGACAGGGGTCCCTGAAGCTTTCTTT	CASSLEGTGVPEAFF
TRBJ2-2	TRBV15	-	-	TGTGCCACCAGGACAACGAACACCGGGGAGCTGTTTTTT	CATRTTNTGELFF
TRBJ1-2	TRBV2	-	-	TGTGCCAGCAGTGCAGTTAACTATGGCTACACCTTC	CASSAVNYGYTF
TRBJ2-1	TRBV5-4	-	-	TGTGCCAGCAGCTTGCAGGGGGGAGATGAGCAGTTCTTC	CASSLQGGDEQFF
TRBJ2-2	TRBV5-4	-	-	TGTGCCAGCAGCTTGGGGGGGCGGATGTACACCGGGGAGCTGTTTTTT	CASSLGGRMYTGELFF
TRBJ2-2	TRBV19	TRBD1	-	TGTGCCAGTAGCTCCGGGACAGCGAACACCGGGGAGCTGTTTTTT	CASSSGTANTGELFF
TRBJ2-7	TRBV12-5	-	-	TGTGCTAGTGGTTTGGCACAGGGTAGGGGAGCCTACGAGCAGTACTTC	CASGLAQGRGAYEQYF
TRBJ1-2	TRBV29-1	-	-	TGCAGCGTTGAAGGGGCGGGCTATTATGGCTACACCTTC	CSVEGAGYYGYTF
TRBJ2-7	TRBV7-9	-	-	TGTGCCAGCAGCGCCACCGGGAGCTCCTACGAGCAGTACTTC	CASSATGSSYEQYF
TRBJ2-5	TRBV19	-	-	TGTGCCAGTAGTATAGAGTTGTCTGCCACCGGTCCAGAGACCCAGTACTTC	CASSIELSATGPETQYF
TRBJ2-3	TRBV6-1	TRBD1	-	TGTGCCAGCAGTGAAGGACTGACAGGGGCTGACACAGATACGCAGTATTTT	CASSEGLTGADTDTQYF
TRBJ2-7	TRBV29-1	-	-	TGCAGCGTTCGGGGTCCCTCCTACGAGCAGTACTTC	CSVRGPSYEQYF
TRBJ2-2	TRBV28	TRBD2	-	TGTGCCAGCAGTTTAGCGGGAGCGGCCACCGGGGAGCTGTTTTTT	CASSLAGAATGELFF
TRBJ1-1	TRBV5-4	TRBD1	once	TGTGCCAGCAGCTTGGTGCAGGGGGCTGGGACTGAAGCTTTCTTT	CASSLVQGAGTEAFF
TRBJ2-2	TRBV29-1	-	-	TGCAGCGTTAGATGGAGGACAGCCGGGGAGCTGTTTTTT	CSVRWRTAGELFF
TRBJ2-2	TRBV6-4	-	-	TGTGCCAGCAGTGACTCTAGCGACACCGGGGAGCTGTTTTTT	CASSDSSDTGELFF
TRBJ2-7	TRBV10-1	TRBD2	-	TGCGCCAGCAGCCCGACTAGCTTCGGCGAGCAGTACTTC	CASSPTSFGEQYF
TRBJ1-1	TRBV5-4	TRBD1	-	TGTGCCACCGAGTCGGGAAAAAGGGGGCTGAACACTGAAGCTTTCTTT	CATESGKRGLNTEAFF
TRBJ2-1	TRBV9	-	-	TGTGCCAGCAGCGTATATGGGGGGGCCTCAAATGAGCAGTTCTTC	CASSVYGGASNEQFF
TRBJ1-5	TRBV10-2	TRBD1	once	TGCGCCACTTGGGACAGGGGCCAGCCCCAGCATTTT	CATWDRGQPQHF
TRBJ2-7	TRBV4-3	-	-	TGCGCCAGCAGCCCTGACCGGACAGCAGAGCAGTACTTC	CASSPDRTAEQYF
TRBJ2-7	TRBV6-5	TRBD1	-	TGTGCCAGCAGTTACAAGGGACAGGGACCCTACGAGCAGTACTTC	CASSYKGQGPYEQYF
TRBJ2-3	TRBV6-1	TRBD2	-	TGTGCCAGCAGTGAACATGGGACTAGTGGGGCCCTTAGCACAGATACGCAGTATTTT	CASSEHGTSGALSTDTQYF
TRBJ1-5	TRBV7-2	-	once	TGTGCCAGCAGCTTAGAGGCGGGCAATCAGCCCCAGCATTTT	CASSLEAGNQPQHF
TRBJ1-2	TRBV5-1	TRBD1	-	TGCGCCAGCAAGGGGGCGCTTTTTAACTATGGCTACACCTTC	CASKGALFNYGYTF
TRBJ2-7	TRBV6-6	TRBD1	-	TGTGCCAGCAGTTACCCGGGACAGGGGTTCAACGAGCAGTACTTC	CASSYPGQGFNEQYF
TRBJ1-1	TRBV5-1	-	-	TGCGCCAGCAGCTTGGATGGTGGGGCGACTGAAGCTTTCTTT	CASSLDGGATEAFF
TRBJ1-1	TRBV25-1	TRBD1	-	TGTGCCAGCAGAGGGACAGGGGGCACTGAAGCTTTCTTT	CASRGTGGTEAFF
TRBJ2-2	TRBV19	-	few	TGTGCCAGTAGCCAAACAGGGACCGGGGAGCTGTTTTTT	CASSQTGTGELFF
TRBJ2-7	TRBV10-2	-	-	TGCGCCAGCAGTGTGACGGACACCTACGAGCAGTACTTC	CASSVTDTYEQYF
TRBJ1-5	TRBV7-2	-	once	TGTGCCAGCAGCCTAAAGGGAGAGCCCCAGCATTTT	CASSLKGEPQHF
TRBJ2-2	TRBV11-2	-	-	TGTGCCAGCAGCTTGAGTCTATTGAACACCGGGGAGCTGTTTTTT	CASSLSLLNTGELFF
TRBJ2-1	TRBV7-9	TRBD2	-	TGTGCCAGCAGCTTGGGACTAGCGGAGCGAGACTCCTACAATGAGCAGTTCTTC	CASSLGLAERDSYNEQFF
TRBJ2-1	TRBV2	TRBD1	-	TGTGCCAGCAGTCCCTCTAGGACAGGGGGACAGTTCTTC	CASSPSRTGGQFF
TRBJ2-1	TRBV30	-	once	TGTGCCTGGACCTCGGTCATGGATGAGCAGTTCTTC	CAWTSVMDEQFF
TRBJ2-3	TRBV7-8	TRBD1	-	TGTGCCAGCAGCGCCGACAGGGTAGGAGGTACGCAGTATTTT	CASSADRVGGTQYF
TRBJ1-1	TRBV4-1	-	once	TGCGCCAGCAGCCTCTTTCAGGGTGCCACTGAAGCTTTCTTT	CASSLFQGATEAFF